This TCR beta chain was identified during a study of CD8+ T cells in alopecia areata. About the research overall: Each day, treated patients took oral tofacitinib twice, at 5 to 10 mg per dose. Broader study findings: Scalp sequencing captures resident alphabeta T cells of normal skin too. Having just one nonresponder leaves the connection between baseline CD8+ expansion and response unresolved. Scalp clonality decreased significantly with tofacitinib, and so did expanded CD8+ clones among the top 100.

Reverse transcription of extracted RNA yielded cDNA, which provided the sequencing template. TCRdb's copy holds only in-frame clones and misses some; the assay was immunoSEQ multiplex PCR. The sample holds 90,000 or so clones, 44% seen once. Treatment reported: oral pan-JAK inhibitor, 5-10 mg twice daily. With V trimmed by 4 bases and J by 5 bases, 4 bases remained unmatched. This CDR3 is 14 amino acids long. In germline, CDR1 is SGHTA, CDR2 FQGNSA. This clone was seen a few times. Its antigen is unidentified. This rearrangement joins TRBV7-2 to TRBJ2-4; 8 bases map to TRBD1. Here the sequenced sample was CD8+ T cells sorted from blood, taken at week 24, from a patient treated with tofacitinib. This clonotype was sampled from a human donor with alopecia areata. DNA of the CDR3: TGTGCCAGCAGCTCTCCGGGACAGGAAAACATTCAGTACTTC. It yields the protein CASSSPGQENIQYF. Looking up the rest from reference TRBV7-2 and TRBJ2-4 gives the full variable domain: GAGVSQSPSNKVTEKGKDVELRCDPISGHTALYWYRQSLGQGLEFLIYFQGNSAPDKSGLPSDRFSAERTGGSVSTLTIQRTQQEDSAVYLCASSSPGQENIQYFGAGTRLSVL.